This T cell receptor (beta chain) comes out of a study of glioma-infiltrating T cells. V lost 4 bases and J 0 bases, leaving 10 bases between the germline ends. The CDR3 is made up of 14 amino acids. In germline, CDR1 is SGDLS, CDR2 YYNGEE. General study points: Gliomas, especially low-grade, showed above-expected tissue-blood divergence; non-neoplastic patients showed below. Very few CDR3 sequences were shared between tissue and blood.

This clonotype occurred many times. Its antigen is not known. Amplification of TCR alpha and beta CDR3 regions from RNA used iRepertoire nested multiplex PCR. Tissue mRNA or PBMC total RNA, roughly 100-400 ng, went into one-step reverse transcription and amplification. Using its own MiXCR run on the multiplex PCR reads, TCRdb lists one record per CDR3 protein. The repertoire includes roughly 190,000 distinct CDR3 sequences, more than 30% of them detected once, and about 19% sits in the top ten. The genes are TRBV9 and TRBJ2-5, with unresolved D. This clonotype originated in a human donor with low-grade glioma or glioblastoma, undergoing nonglioma brain surgery, or in good health (not recorded which). The sequenced material came from glioma tissue, nonneoplastic brain tissue, or PBMCs (not recorded which). CDR3 loop: CASSPRSYQETQYF. CDR3 sequence (DNA): TGTGCCAGCAGCCCACGGTCGTACCAAGAGACCCAGTACTTC.